A single sample gave rise to the 8 T cell receptor beta chains below, sequenced in a study of blood T cell repertoires in COVID-19 (dated by TCRdb to the early 2020s). The library was built by means of the immunoSEQ multiplex PCR assay. In TCRdb, the immuneACCESS table is reduced to in-frame sequences with V and J assigned. These tables do not hold every clone; where another copy was compared, an unresolved V gene accounts for under half, and the others remain unexplained. Recorded for this sample are approximately 170,000 clones; approximately 82% of them occurred a single time. The ten top clones hold approximately 4.4% of the sample. Sequences were obtained from PBMCs or T cells enriched from blood (not recorded which). The receptors derive from a woman between 50 and 59 years old who had recovered from COVID-19.

The chain employs TRBV5-6 and TRBJ1-6, with D hard to call. CDR3 length equals 14 residues. V gave up 4 bases and J gave up 9 bases, with 14 bases separating them. Germline CDR1 SGHDT, CDR2 YYEEEE. This chain's CDR3 is CASSSGSWVSPLHF. For the CDR3, the DNA is TGTGCCAGCAGCAGCGGGTCGTGGGTTTCACCCCTCCACTTT.

The chain is built from TRBV19 and TRBJ2-1; D is perhaps TRBD2 (6 bases). Trimming left V 3 bases short and J 6 bases short, with 12 bases between. The CDR3 is 14 amino acids. The V gene's germline CDR1 is LNHDA and CDR2 SQIVND (reference sequence). CDR3 amino acids: CASSIGGLTNEQFF. The CDR3 nucleotides read TGTGCCAGTAGTATTGGAGGGCTTACCAATGAGCAGTTCTTC. Full variable domain (missing parts from reference TRBV19 and TRBJ2-1): DGGITQSPKYLFRKEGQNVTLSCEQNLNHDAMYWYRQDPGQGLRLIYYSQIVNDFQKGDIAEGYSVSREKKESFPLTVTSAQKNPTAFYLCASSIGGLTNEQFFGPGTRLTVL.

This clone has only one observation. This chain uses TRBV6-5 with TRBJ2-2, with 9 bases aligning to TRBD1. The CDR3 is 16 amino acids. With 4 bases clipped from V and 2 bases from J, the junction kept 5 bases outside the gene matches. CDR1 and CDR2 from the germline V gene are MNHEY and SVGAGI. The CDR3 nucleotides are TGTGCCAGCAGTTTCCTACAGGGGGCCAACACCGGGGAGCTGTTTTTT. This codes for CASSFLQGANTGELFF.

The V call is TRBV5-1, the J call TRBJ1-1; D possibly corresponds to TRBD1 (5 bases). This CDR3 comprises 12 residues. Germline-derived CDR1 and CDR2 are SGHRS and YFSETQ. With 5 bases removed from V and 5 bases from J, the gap between germline ends came to 10 bases. The chain's CDR3 is CASSPGGTEAFF. The CDR3 DNA follows: TGCGCCAGCAGTCCGGGGGGGACTGAAGCTTTCTTT.

This clone was counted only a few times. The chain joins TRBV29-1 to TRBJ1-2, with 11 bases aligning to TRBD1. CDR1 SQVTM and CDR2 ANQGSEA come from the germline V gene. There are 13 residues in the CDR3. The V segment lost 4 bases and the J segment 7 bases; nucleotides outside the gene matches: 5. The CDR3 nucleotides are TGCAGCGTTGTGGGACAGGGGGTCGCTGGCTACACCTTC. Protein: CSVVGQGVAGYTF.

The sample holds a few counts of this clone. This chain joins TRBV7-2 and TRBJ2-5; 7 bases are shared with TRBD2. Looked up from germline, CDR1 is SGHTA and CDR2 is FQGNSA. V shed 0 bases and J 4 bases; nucleotides not matched to a gene: 2. There are 14 residues in the CDR3. In DNA, the CDR3 is TGTGCCAGCAGCTTAGCCAGCGGGATAGAGACCCAGTACTTC. Protein product: CASSLASGIETQYF.

This chain joins TRBV3-1 (or the pseudogene TRBV3-2) and TRBJ2-7, with D maybe TRBD1 (6 bases). The germline V and J ends were trimmed by 2 bases and 1 base, with 15 bases remaining between them. The CDR3 runs 16 residues. CDR1 LGHDT and CDR2 YNNKEL come from the germline V gene (reference sequence). The CDR3 DNA sequence: TGTGCCAGCAGCCAATCCACAGGGCCCAGGTCCTACGAGCAGTACGTC. Translated, it gives CASSQSTGPRSYEQYV.

The CDR3 sequence: CSAATGLPDGYTF. CDR3 nucleotide sequence: TGCAGCGCCGCGACAGGCCTCCCTGATGGCTACACCTTC. The rearrangement joins TRBV29-1 to TRBJ1-2, with a possible D match to TRBD1 (6 bases). V lost 7 bases and J 6 bases, leaving 18 bases between the germline ends. The CDR3 loop spans 13 amino acids. Germline V gene sequence: CDR1 SQVTM, CDR2 ANQGSEA.